The 23 T cell receptor beta chains listed next were all sequenced from one sample in a study of cytomegalovirus exposure and HLA in healthy donors. Vbeta (60) and Jbeta (13) primers were used in the PCR. Sequenced by immunoSEQ multiplex PCR; TCRdb stores in-frame clones only, minus some. Here the sample spans roughly 120,000 clones, 9.5% being singletons. Source material: PBMCs. The receptor source for this set is a man in his thirties or forties in good health and CMV-seronegative.

This clone was counted only a few times. The V gene is TRBV28, the J gene TRBJ1-2; 9 bases are a match to TRBD1. This CDR3 is built from 16 residues. Germline CDR1 is MDHEN and CDR2 is SYDVKM. The V and J ends lost 6 bases and 7 bases, in that order; junction bases with no gene match: 15. In DNA form, the CDR3 reads TGTGCCAGCAGCTCAGCCGGAGGGACAGGGTCGGCTGGCTACACCTTC. As protein: CASSSAGGTGSAGYTF.

The chain is built from TRBV6-5 and TRBJ2-7, with 10 bases lining up with TRBD1. The CDR3 runs 14 residues. V shed 5 bases, J shed 4 bases, and the junction held 5 bases outside the gene matches. The germline gives CDR1 MNHEY, CDR2 SVGAGI. CDR3 bases: TGTGCCAGCAGTATTGACAGGGGGCGGTACGAGCAGTACTTC. It is translated as CASSIDRGRYEQYF.

This chain uses TRBV7-9 with TRBJ2-7; possible D gene TRBD1, 5 bases. The CDR3 spans 14 residues. Trimming took 3 bases from V and 5 from J, leaving 14 bases between them. Germline CDR1 and CDR2: SEHNR and FQNEAQ (reference sequence). CDR3 DNA: TGTGCCAGCAGCTTTAACAGGTTCGACGACGAGCAGTACTTC. Its protein product is CASSFNRFDDEQYF.

Remarks on this clone: This sample also contains other DNA sequences that code for the same CDR3. The rearrangement joins TRBV30 to TRBJ1-1, with no clear D. The CDR3 extends over 13 amino acids. Per germline, CDR1 GTSNPN and CDR2 SVGIG (reference sequence). V was pared by 2 bases and J by 4 bases, with 11 bases between. The CDR3 nucleotides read TGTGCCTGGAGTCGCGGCCACCTCACTGAAGCTTTCTTT. Translating it yields CAWSRGHLTEAFF.

The chain employs TRBV23-1 and TRBJ2-5; TRBD2 might be the D (5 bases). TRBV23-1 is marked as an open reading frame, function uncertain. Trimming took off 2 bases at V and 3 bases at J, with 25 bases between the two ends. The CDR3 loop spans 19 amino acids. The CDR3 nucleotides are TGCGCCAGCAGTCAACCCGGGGTCGACGATCGGGAATGGAAAGAGACCCAGTACTTC. Translated, it gives CASSQPGVDDREWKETQYF.

The chain combines TRBV10-3 with TRBJ2-5; possible D gene TRBD1, 6 bases. Deletions cut 6 bases from V and 1 base from J, with 9 bases between. Looked up from germline, CDR1 is ENHRY and CDR2 is SYGVKD. The CDR3 covers 13 residues. The CDR3 DNA sequence: TGTGCCATCAGGGGACAACCCCAAGAGACCCAGTACTTC. Protein: CAIRGQPQETQYF.

The rearrangement joins TRBV18 to TRBJ2-1; 9 bases align to TRBD1. After removal of 7 bases from V and 0 bases from J, the junction contained 13 bases not matched to a gene. Germline V gene sequence: CDR1 KGHSH, CDR2 LQKENI. The CDR3 length is 18 residues. CDR3 DNA: TGTGCCAGCTTACCGACAGGGGGGACCTTAAGCTCCTACAATGAGCAGTTCTTC. Protein: CASLPTGGTLSSYNEQFF.

This clone was seen a handful of times. This chain links TRBV6-1 with TRBJ2-1; TRBD1 aligns across 10 bases. V was clipped by 9 bases and J by 2 bases; unmatched bases: 1. The CDR3 has 13 residues. CDR1 and CDR2 from the germline V gene are MNHNS and SASEGT. CDR3 protein: CASDRGPYNEQFF. Written as DNA, the CDR3 is TGTGCCAGTGACAGGGGGCCCTACAATGAGCAGTTCTTC.

This clone showed up just a few times. This sequence joins TRBV28 and TRBJ1-5; 8 bases are shared with TRBD1. The CDR3 loop spans 17 amino acids. J lost 0 bases, V lost 6 bases, and 10 bases had no gene match. Germline V gene data show CDR1 as MDHEN and CDR2 as SYDVKM. CDR3 residues: CASSLDRAIYSNQPQHF. The CDR3 nucleotides are TGTGCCAGCAGCTTGGACAGGGCGATCTATAGCAATCAGCCCCAGCATTTT. The complete variable domain, with remaining parts taken from reference TRBV28 and TRBJ1-5, reads DVKVTQSSRYLVKRTGEKVFLECVQDMDHENMFWYRQDPGLGLRLIYFSYDVKMKEKGDIPEGYSVSREKKERFSLILESASTNQTSMYLCASSLDRAIYSNQPQHFGDGTRLSIL.

This clone showed up just a few times. J is TRBJ1-5 and V is TRBV4-1; D possibly corresponds to TRBD1 (6 bases). This CDR3 contains 15 residues. In germline, CDR1 is MGHRA, CDR2 YSYEKL. Deletions cut 0 bases from V and 4 bases from J, with 10 bases between. The DNA of the CDR3 is TGCGCCAGCAGCCAAGATGGGACACCTAATCAGCCCCAGCATTTT. Translation: CASSQDGTPNQPQHF.

The CDR3: CASSKGPQAGQETQYF. The CDR3 DNA reads as TGTGCCAGCAGCAAAGGACCTCAAGCGGGACAAGAGACCCAGTACTTC. This chain uses TRBV21-1 with TRBJ2-5; TRBD2, as called in the table, went unchecked against the DNA. TRBV21-1 has pseudogene status. The CDR3 is 16 residues long.

This clone has more than one count but fewer than ten. The chain employs TRBV7-3 and TRBJ2-1; weak D call: TRBD1 (6 bases). Trimming shortened V by 5 bases and J by 7 bases, and 18 bases separated the two germline ends. The CDR3 consists of 15 residues. The germline CDR1 and CDR2 sequences are SGHTA and FQGTGA. CDR3 protein: CASSLRTGISNEQFF. CDR3 nucleotide sequence: TGTGCCAGCAGCCTGAGAACAGGGATCTCGAATGAGCAGTTCTTC.

There are a few counts of this clone. The V and J genes are TRBV6-1 and TRBJ1-5; 10 nucleotides align to TRBD1. The J segment lost 7 bases and the V segment lost 6 bases, leaving 9 bases of the junction unmatched. The CDR3 contains 15 residues. The germline CDR1 and CDR2 sequences are MNHNS and SASEGT. In nucleotides, the CDR3 is TGTGCCAGCAGAGGGACAGGGGTTTCAGGGCAGCCCCAGCATTTT. This gives the protein CASRGTGVSGQPQHF.

The chain couples TRBV4-3 to TRBJ2-1; D might be TRBD2 (6 bases). The CDR3 totals 15 residues. Germline CDR1 and CDR2: LGHNA and YSLEER. Trimming pared 4 bases from V and 4 bases from J, leaving 14 bases between. CDR3 in amino acids: CASSPAGGPYNEQFF. The CDR3 DNA reads as TGCGCCAGCAGCCCGGCCGGGGGTCCTTACAATGAGCAGTTCTTC.

The CDR3 spells CASSLPSGARETQYF. In nucleotides, the CDR3 is TGTGCCAGCAGCTTGCCTAGCGGGGCGAGGGAGACCCAGTACTTC. The chain combines TRBV5-6 with TRBJ2-5; 9 bases match TRBD2. V dropped 1 base and J dropped 5; count of bases not matched to a gene: 6. Germline V gene sequence: CDR1 SGHDT, CDR2 YYEEEE. This CDR3 region has 15 residues.

In its sample, this clone was seen a few times. The V gene is TRBV30, the J gene TRBJ2-3; D is unclear. The CDR3 runs to 13 residues. Deletions cut 6 bases from V and 1 base from J, with 11 bases between. Per germline, CDR1 GTSNPN and CDR2 SVGIG (reference sequence). CDR3 in amino acids: CACVKQGTDTQYF. CDR3 sequence (DNA): TGTGCCTGCGTAAAGCAGGGCACAGATACGCAGTATTTT.

This CDR3 reads CASRRFSTDTQYF. CDR3 nucleotide sequence: TGTGCCAGTAGACGGTTTAGCACAGATACGCAGTATTTT. The J gene is TRBJ2-3, the V gene TRBV19; no clear D gene. V shed 6 bases and J shed 0 bases, with 7 bases lying between them. Germline V lookup: CDR1 LNHDA, CDR2 SQIVND (reference sequence). This CDR3 spans 13 amino acids.

The V gene is TRBV19, the J gene TRBJ1-3; TRBD1 matches at 7 bases. The CDR3 extends over 16 amino acids. With 1 base clipped from V and 2 bases from J, the junction kept 5 bases outside the gene matches. In germline, CDR1 is LNHDA, CDR2 SQIVND (reference sequence). The CDR3 DNA is TGTGCCAGTAGTATAGTCGGGACAGTTGCTGGAAACACCATATATTTT. It yields the protein CASSIVGTVAGNTIYF.

The V and J genes are TRBV6-1 and TRBJ1-2, with 9 bases aligning to TRBD1. The CDR3 has 20 residues. Trimming removed 3 bases from V and 1 base from J; junction bases left unmatched: 18. Looked up from germline, CDR1 is MNHNS and CDR2 is SASEGT. The CDR3 is CASSEGGGWTGAHFNYGYTF. CDR3 in DNA: TGTGCCAGCAGTGAGGGGGGCGGTTGGACAGGGGCCCATTTTAACTATGGCTACACCTTC.

This clone was seen more than once but under ten times. V gene TRBV11-2 combines with J gene TRBJ2-5; D is perhaps TRBD2 (6 bases). The CDR3 loop spans 14 amino acids. V was trimmed by 2 bases and J by 5 bases, leaving 12 bases between them. The germline gives CDR1 SGHAT, CDR2 FQNNGV. The CDR3 DNA sequence: TGTGCCAGCAGCTTATTGGAGGGCTGGGAGACCCAGTACTTC. It codes for CASSLLEGWETQYF.

The rearrangement uses TRBV6-1 and TRBJ2-2, with unresolved D. CDR1 and CDR2 (germline): MNHNS, SASEGT. This CDR3 has 13 amino acids. V was pared by 3 bases and J by 2 bases, with 4 bases between. The CDR3 sequence is CASSDLNTGELFF. CDR3 sequence (DNA): TGTGCCAGCAGTGATCTTAACACCGGGGAGCTGTTTTTT.

This clone appeared a few times. J is TRBJ2-5 and V is TRBV18; 9 bases are shared with TRBD1. Germline V gene data show CDR1 as KGHSH and CDR2 as LQKENI. Trimming removed 5 bases from V and 5 bases from J; junction bases left unmatched: 6. The CDR3 consists of 14 residues. CDR3 residues: CASSYGQGLETQYF. CDR3 nucleotide sequence: TGTGCCAGCTCATATGGACAGGGGTTGGAGACCCAGTACTTC.

This clone was counted only a few times. The V gene is TRBV5-1, the J gene TRBJ1-2, with 10 positions matching TRBD1. CDR1 is SGHRS and CDR2 is YFSETQ in the germline V gene. Losses at the gene ends were 4 bases for V and 3 bases for J; bases not matched to a gene: 3. There are 14 residues in the CDR3. This CDR3 reads CASSVTGGHYGYTF. The DNA of the CDR3 is TGCGCCAGCAGCGTGACAGGGGGCCACTATGGCTACACCTTC.